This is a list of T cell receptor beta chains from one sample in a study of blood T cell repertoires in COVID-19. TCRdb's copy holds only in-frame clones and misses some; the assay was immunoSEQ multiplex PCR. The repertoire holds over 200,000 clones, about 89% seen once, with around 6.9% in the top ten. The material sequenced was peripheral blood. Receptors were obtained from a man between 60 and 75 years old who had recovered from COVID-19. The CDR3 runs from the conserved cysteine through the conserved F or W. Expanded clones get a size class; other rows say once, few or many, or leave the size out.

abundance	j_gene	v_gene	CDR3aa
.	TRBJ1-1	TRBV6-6	CASANDRVNTEAFF
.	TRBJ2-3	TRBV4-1	CASSHASSGGDTQYF
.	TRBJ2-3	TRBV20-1	CSTFTDTQYF
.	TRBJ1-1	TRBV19	CASSRLDMSTEAFF
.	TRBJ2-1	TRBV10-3	CAITQGARPYNEQFF
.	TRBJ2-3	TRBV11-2	CASSRWQGGTDTQYF
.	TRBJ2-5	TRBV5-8	CASSQGQGEGETQYF
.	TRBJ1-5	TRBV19	CASSIVGRGNQPQHF
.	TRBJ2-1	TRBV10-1	CASSESSGRALEVF
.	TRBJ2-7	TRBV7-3	CASSPGEGGRYEQYF
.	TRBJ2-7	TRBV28	CASISTDGTGGREQYF
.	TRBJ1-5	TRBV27	CASADRGSQPQHF
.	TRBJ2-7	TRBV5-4	CASSRGLPYEQYF
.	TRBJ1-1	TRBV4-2	CASSQAAGEFAEAFF
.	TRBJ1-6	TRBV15	CATSRGRQGRDSPLHF
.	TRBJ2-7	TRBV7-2	CASSFLAGSYEQYF
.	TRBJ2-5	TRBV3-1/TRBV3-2	CASSLRTQTETQYF
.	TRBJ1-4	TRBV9	CASSVIGGLGEKLFF
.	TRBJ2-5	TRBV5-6	CASSFHGSLGIDQETQYF
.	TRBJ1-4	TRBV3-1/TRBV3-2	CASSKGDSNEKLFF
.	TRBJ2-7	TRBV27	CASSPYQAGVTEQYF
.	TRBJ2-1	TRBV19	CASTLNSGSPYNEQFF
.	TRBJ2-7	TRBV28	CASRHRTSGSSSYEQYF
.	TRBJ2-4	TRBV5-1	CASSVTGTIQYF
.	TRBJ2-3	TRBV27	CASSLYAARGDTQYF
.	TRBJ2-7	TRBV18	CASSPTTGVSYEQYF
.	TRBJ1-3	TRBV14	CASSPFTGGNTIYF
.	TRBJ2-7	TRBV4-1	CASSQADRLYEQYF
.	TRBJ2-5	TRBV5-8	CASSLAGDMETQYF
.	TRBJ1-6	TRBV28	CASRSGTANSPLHF
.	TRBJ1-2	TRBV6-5	CASSSTGGPYYGYTF
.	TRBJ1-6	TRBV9	CASSATGSLNSPLHF
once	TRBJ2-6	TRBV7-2	CASSSRGAGANVLTF
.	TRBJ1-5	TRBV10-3	CAISEQGSIQPQHF
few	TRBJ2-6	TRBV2	CASSPSLQRGANVLTF
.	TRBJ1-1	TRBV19	CASSIDHQTAEAFF
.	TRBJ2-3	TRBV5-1	CASSSGPQEGTDTQYF
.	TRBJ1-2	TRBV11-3	CASSYHQGNGYTF
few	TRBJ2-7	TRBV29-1	CSVKGGKLDYEQYF
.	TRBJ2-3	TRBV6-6	CASNPGLPLADTQYF
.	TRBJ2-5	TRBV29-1	CSVASLGHLQETQYF
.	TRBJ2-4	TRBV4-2	CASSQEPTVGNIQYF
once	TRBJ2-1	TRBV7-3	CASSRSQDNEQFF
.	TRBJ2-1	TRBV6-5	CASTLLAGVGNEQFF
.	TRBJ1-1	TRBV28	CASSRQGEATEAFF
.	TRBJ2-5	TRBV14	CASSQDTAGGPWETQYF
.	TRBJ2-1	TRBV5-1	CASSLALTGASYNEQFF
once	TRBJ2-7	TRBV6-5	CASSYSRGPYEQYF
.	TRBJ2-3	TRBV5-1	CASSPGTSVRTDTQYF
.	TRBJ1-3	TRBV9	CASSVAGDGNTIYF
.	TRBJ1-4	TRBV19	CASTSGTLSLSEKLFF
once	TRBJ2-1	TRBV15	CATSGELAGKEQFF
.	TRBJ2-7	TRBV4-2	CASSPLGTSGGNEQYF
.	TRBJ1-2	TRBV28	CASSFLGGSNYGYTF
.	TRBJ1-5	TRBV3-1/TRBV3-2	CASSLGTGALNQPQHF
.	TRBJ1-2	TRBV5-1	CASRWSTGPNYGYTF
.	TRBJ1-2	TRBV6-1	CASSEGGLYGYTF
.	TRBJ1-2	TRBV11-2	CASSLDRGQIQGYTF
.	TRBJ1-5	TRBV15	CATSRDSGTGGQPQHF
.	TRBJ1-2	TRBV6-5	CASSKQGIANYGYTF